Shown below are 10 T cell receptor beta chains from a single sample sequenced in a study of regulatory and conventional T cells in RAG deficiency. Conventional CD4+ T cells were sorted from blood as CD25-low CD127-high cells. Profiled with immunoSEQ multiplex PCR; TCRdb holds only in-frame clones, not every one. The repertoire holds 20,000 to 25,000 clones, with approximately 95% as singletons. The data also belong to a second study, concerning regulatory T cells. That paper notes: The PCR used 52 TRBV and 13 TRBJ primers.

Sequenced input: CD25- CD4+ T cells sorted from blood. The receptors were gathered from a human donor in good health.

This clone showed up just once. CDR3 nucleotide sequence: TGTGCCAGCAGTCGGACAGTGGGCAATCAGCCCCAGCATTTT. Protein sequence: CASSRTVGNQPQHF. V gene TRBV6-5 combines with J gene TRBJ1-5; possible D gene TRBD1, 6 bases. Trimming shortened V by 5 bases and J by 2 bases, and 10 bases separated the two germline ends. Germline lookup yields CDR1 MNHEY and CDR2 SVGAGI. The CDR3 runs to 14 residues.

This clone has only one observation. This chain joins TRBV4-1 and TRBJ1-1; TRBD1 matches 7 bases. V lost 3 bases to trimming and J lost 6 bases; unmatched junction nucleotides: 10. This CDR3 is built from 15 residues. Germline V gene data show CDR1 as MGHRA and CDR2 as YSYEKL. The CDR3 region is CASSQPGQKTSEAFF. In DNA form, the CDR3 reads TGCGCCAGCAGCCAGCCGGGACAGAAAACCTCTGAAGCTTTCTTT.

The CDR3, as DNA: TGTGCCAGCAGCTTAGCCGAGGTCAGCACTGAAGCTTTCTTT. It is translated as CASSLAEVSTEAFF. The chain employs TRBV7-2 and TRBJ1-1, with D unclear. CDR3 length: 14 amino acids. Per the germline V gene, CDR1 is SGHTA and CDR2 is FQGNSA. The V end lost 0 bases, the J end lost 4 bases, and 9 bases lay between the germline ends. The whole variable domain, filled in from reference TRBV7-2 and TRBJ1-1, reads GAGVSQSPSNKVTEKGKDVELRCDPISGHTALYWYRQSLGQGLEFLIYFQGNSAPDKSGLPSDRFSAERTGGSVSTLTIQRTQQEDSAVYLCASSLAEVSTEAFFGQGTRLTVV.

The chain is built from TRBV7-2 and TRBJ2-6; TRBD2 is a possible D gene (7 bases). Per germline, CDR1 SGHTA and CDR2 FQGNSA. This CDR3 region has 15 residues. Trimming took 3 bases from V and 4 from J, leaving 10 bases between them. This CDR3 reads CASSLGGPGANVLTF. The CDR3 nucleotides read TGTGCCAGCAGCTTGGGGGGGCCGGGGGCCAACGTCCTGACTTTC.

V is TRBV18 and J is TRBJ2-7; 12 positions match TRBD1. CDR3 size: 15 residues. Germline V gives CDR1 KGHSH, CDR2 LQKENI. Trimming took 1 base from V and 6 from J; bases not matched to a gene: 4. The CDR3 DNA follows: TGTGCCAGCTCACCACTGGGACAGGGGGCCGGCGAGCAGTACTTC. Translating gives CASSPLGQGAGEQYF.

This clone was detected only once. The V and J genes are TRBV19 and TRBJ1-5, with D possibly matching TRBD1 (5 bases). Germline CDR1 is LNHDA and CDR2 is SQIVND (reference sequence). With 7 bases removed from V and 6 bases from J, the gap between germline ends came to 19 bases. The CDR3 contains 15 residues. The CDR3 reads CASNTGETRVQPQHF. The CDR3 DNA reads TGTGCCAGTAACACAGGCGAGACTCGAGTTCAGCCCCAGCATTTT.

This clone has a single count. The rearrangement joins TRBV7-3 to TRBJ2-2; 8 bases map to TRBD1. Germline loops: CDR1 SGHTA, CDR2 FQGTGA. V gave up 2 bases and J gave up 2 bases; unmatched junction bases: 4. The CDR3 has 16 residues. CDR3 coding DNA: TGTGCCAGCAGCTTACAGGGGGCCGAAAACACCGGGGAGCTGTTTTTT. This encodes CASSLQGAENTGELFF.

The gene calls are TRBV14 and TRBJ1-1; a possible D gene is TRBD1 (5 bases). V was trimmed by 5 bases and J by 2 bases, leaving 9 bases between them. The CDR3 consists of 13 residues. CDR1 and CDR2 (germline): SGHDN, FVKESK. Written as DNA, the CDR3 is TGTGCCAGCAGCAAACAGGAAAACACTGAAGCTTTCTTT. Encoded protein: CASSKQENTEAFF. The complete variable domain, with remaining parts taken from reference TRBV14 and TRBJ1-1, reads EAGVTQFPSHSVIEKGQTVTLRCDPISGHDNLYWYRRVMGKEIKFLLHFVKESKQDESGMPNNRFLAERTGGTYSTLKVQPAELEDSGVYFCASSKQENTEAFFGQGTRLTVV.

This rearrangement joins TRBV7-9 to TRBJ2-5; 11 bases fit TRBD1. The CDR3 runs to 16 residues. Germline V gene data show CDR1 as SEHNR and CDR2 as FQNEAQ (reference sequence). J lost 4 bases, V lost 3 bases, and 7 bases had no gene match. CDR3 DNA: TGTGCCAGCAGCTTTAGGGACAGGGGGAGCGGAGAGACCCAGTACTTC. Translated, it gives CASSFRDRGSGETQYF.

DNA of the CDR3: TGTGCCAGTAGTATACAAAATGATCAGCCCCAGCATTTT. It specifies CASSIQNDQPQHF. The chain recombines TRBV19 with TRBJ1-5; D gene uncertain. The CDR3 has 13 amino acids. With 2 bases removed from V and 5 bases from J, the gap between germline ends came to 7 bases. Germline lookup yields CDR1 LNHDA and CDR2 SQIVND (reference sequence).